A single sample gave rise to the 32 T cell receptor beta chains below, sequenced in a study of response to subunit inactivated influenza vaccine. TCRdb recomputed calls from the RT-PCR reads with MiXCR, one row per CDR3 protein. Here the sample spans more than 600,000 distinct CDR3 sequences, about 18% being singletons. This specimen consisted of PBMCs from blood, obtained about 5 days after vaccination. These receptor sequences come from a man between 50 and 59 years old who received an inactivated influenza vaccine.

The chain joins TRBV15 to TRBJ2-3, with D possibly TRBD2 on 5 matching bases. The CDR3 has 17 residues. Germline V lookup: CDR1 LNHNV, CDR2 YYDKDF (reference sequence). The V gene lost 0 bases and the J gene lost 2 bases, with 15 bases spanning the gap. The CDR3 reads CATSREGDKSPTDTQYF. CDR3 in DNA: TGTGCCACCAGCAGAGAGGGAGACAAGTCCCCCACAGATACGCAGTATTTT.

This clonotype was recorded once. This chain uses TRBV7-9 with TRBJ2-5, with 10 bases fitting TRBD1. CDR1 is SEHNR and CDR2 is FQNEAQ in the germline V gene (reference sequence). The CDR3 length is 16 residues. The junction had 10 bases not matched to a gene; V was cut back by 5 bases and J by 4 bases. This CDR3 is CASSRSPGQGSETQYF. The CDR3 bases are TGTGCCAGCAGCCGTTCACCGGGACAGGGGTCAGAGACCCAGTACTTC.

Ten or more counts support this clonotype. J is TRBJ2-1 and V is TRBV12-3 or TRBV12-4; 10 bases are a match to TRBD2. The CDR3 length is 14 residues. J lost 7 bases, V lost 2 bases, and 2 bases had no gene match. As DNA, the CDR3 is TGTGCCAGCAGTTTAAGCGGGGGGGGGAATGAGCAGTTCTTC. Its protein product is CASSLSGGGNEQFF.

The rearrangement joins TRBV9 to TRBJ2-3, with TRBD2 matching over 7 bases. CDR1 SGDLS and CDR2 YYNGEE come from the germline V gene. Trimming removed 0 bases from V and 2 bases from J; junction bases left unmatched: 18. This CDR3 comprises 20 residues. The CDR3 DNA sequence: TGTGCCAGCAGCGTAGTACAAGGAGGGGACTACCTTTCCTTCACAGATACGCAGTATTTT. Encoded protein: CASSVVQGGDYLSFTDTQYF.

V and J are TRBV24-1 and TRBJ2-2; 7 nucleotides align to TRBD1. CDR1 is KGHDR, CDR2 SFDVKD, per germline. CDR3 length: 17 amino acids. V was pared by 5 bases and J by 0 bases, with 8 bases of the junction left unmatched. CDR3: CATSAQGQASNTGELFF. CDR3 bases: TGTGCCACCAGTGCCCAAGGACAGGCCTCGAACACCGGGGAGCTGTTTTTT.

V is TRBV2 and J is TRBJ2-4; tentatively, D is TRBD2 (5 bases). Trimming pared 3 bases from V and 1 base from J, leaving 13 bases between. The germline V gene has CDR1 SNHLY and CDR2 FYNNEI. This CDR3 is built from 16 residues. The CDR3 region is CASSESSGRAKNIQYF. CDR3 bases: TGTGCCAGCAGTGAGAGTTCGGGAAGGGCCAAAAACATTCAGTACTTC.

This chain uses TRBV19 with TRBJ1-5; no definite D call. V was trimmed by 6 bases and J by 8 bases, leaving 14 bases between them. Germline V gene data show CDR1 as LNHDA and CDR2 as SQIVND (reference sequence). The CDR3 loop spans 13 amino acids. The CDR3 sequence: CASSPTGLEPQHF. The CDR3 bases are TGTGCCAGTAGCCCTACCGGGTTGGAGCCCCAGCATTTT.

CDR3 residues: CASSLDPLDTPLGTGELFF. In DNA form, the CDR3 reads TGTGCCAGCAGCTTAGACCCCCTCGACACGCCGTTAGGCACCGGGGAGCTGTTTTTT. V usage is TRBV7-6 and J usage is TRBJ2-2, with unresolved D. The CDR3 runs 19 residues. V was cut by 1 base and J by 4 bases, with 22 bases left in between. Germline CDR1 reads SGHVS; CDR2 reads FNYEAQ.

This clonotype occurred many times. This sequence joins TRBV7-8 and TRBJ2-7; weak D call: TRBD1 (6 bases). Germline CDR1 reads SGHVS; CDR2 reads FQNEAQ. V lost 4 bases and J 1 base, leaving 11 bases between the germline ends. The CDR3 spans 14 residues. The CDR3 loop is CASSSRQDSYEQYF. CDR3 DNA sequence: TGTGCCAGCAGCTCACGACAGGATTCCTACGAGCAGTACTTC.

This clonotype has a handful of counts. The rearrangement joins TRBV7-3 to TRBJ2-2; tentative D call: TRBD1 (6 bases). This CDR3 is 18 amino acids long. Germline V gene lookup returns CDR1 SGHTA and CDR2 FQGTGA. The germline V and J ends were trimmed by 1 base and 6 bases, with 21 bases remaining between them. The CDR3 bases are TGTGCCAGCAGCTTAATGGGTCGGGGACACCGGGGCGCCGGGGAGCTGTTTTTT. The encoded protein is CASSLMGRGHRGAGELFF. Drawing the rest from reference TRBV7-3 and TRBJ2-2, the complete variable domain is GAGVSQTPSNKVTEKGKYVELRCDPISGHTALYWYRQSLGQGPEFLIYFQGTGAADDSGLPNDRFFAVRPEGSVSTLKIQRTERGDSAVYLCASSLMGRGHRGAGELFFGEGSRLTVL.

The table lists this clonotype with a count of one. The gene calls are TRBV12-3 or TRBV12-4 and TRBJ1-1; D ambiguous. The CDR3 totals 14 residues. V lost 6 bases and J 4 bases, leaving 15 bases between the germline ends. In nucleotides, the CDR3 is TGTGCCAGCAGCGCGAAGGGAGGTCCCACTGAAGCTTTCTTT. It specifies CASSAKGGPTEAFF.

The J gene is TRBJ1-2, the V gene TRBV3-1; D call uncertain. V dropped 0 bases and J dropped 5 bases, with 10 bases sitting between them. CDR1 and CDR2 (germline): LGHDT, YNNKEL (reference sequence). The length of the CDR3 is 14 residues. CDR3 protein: CASSQDRRGYGYTF. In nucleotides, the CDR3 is TGTGCCAGCAGCCAAGATCGTCGAGGGTATGGCTACACCTTC.

CDR3 DNA: TGTGCCCAGCAGGGCTCAGCGGGAGAATCGGTTTACAATGAGCAGTTCTTC. Its protein is CAQQGSAGESVYNEQFF. V usage is TRBV2 and J usage is TRBJ2-1, with TRBD2 matching over 8 bases. Germline CDR1 is SNHLY and CDR2 is FYNNEI. The CDR3 contains 17 residues. The trim removed 11 bases at V and 4 bases at J, leaving 19 bases unmatched. The whole variable domain, filled in from reference TRBV2 and TRBJ2-1, reads EPEVTQTPSHQVTQMGQEVILRCVPISNHLYFYWYRQILGQKVEFLVSFYNNEISEKSEIFDDQFSVERPDGSNFTLKIRSTKLEDSAMYFCAQQGSAGESVYNEQFFGPGTRLTVL.

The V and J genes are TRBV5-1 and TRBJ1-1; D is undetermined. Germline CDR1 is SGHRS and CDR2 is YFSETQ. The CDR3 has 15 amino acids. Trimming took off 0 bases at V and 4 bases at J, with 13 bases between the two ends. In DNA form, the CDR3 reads TGCGCCAGCAGCTTGGATCCGGGGAGTTTCACTGAAGCTTTCTTT. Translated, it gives CASSLDPGSFTEAFF.

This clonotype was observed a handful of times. The CDR3 protein is CASSNGTGVPHEQYF. The DNA for the CDR3 is TGTGCCAGCAGCAATGGGACAGGGGTTCCCCACGAGCAGTACTTC. This chain joins TRBV21-1 and TRBJ2-7; TRBD1, the D gene given by the table, was not confirmed from the DNA. TRBV21-1 is tagged as a pseudogene. The CDR3 runs 15 residues.

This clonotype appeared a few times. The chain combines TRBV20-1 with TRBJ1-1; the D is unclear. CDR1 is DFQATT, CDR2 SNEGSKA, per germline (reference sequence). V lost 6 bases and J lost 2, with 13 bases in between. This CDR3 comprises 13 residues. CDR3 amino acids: CSAGGYFNTEAFF. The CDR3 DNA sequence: TGCAGTGCCGGAGGGTACTTCAACACTGAAGCTTTCTTT.

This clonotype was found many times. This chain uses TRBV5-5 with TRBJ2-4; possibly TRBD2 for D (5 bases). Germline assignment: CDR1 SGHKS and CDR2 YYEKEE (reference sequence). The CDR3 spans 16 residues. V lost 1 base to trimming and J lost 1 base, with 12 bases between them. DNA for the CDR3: TGTGCCAGCAGCTTGCAAGGGAGTGGGGCCAAAAACATTCAGTACTTC. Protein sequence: CASSLQGSGAKNIQYF.

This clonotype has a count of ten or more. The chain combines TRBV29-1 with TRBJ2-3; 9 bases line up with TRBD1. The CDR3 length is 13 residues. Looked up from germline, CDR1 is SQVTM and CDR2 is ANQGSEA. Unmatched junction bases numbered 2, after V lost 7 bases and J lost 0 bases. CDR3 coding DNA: TGCAGCGCAGACAGGGGGAGCACAGATACGCAGTATTTT. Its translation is CSADRGSTDTQYF.

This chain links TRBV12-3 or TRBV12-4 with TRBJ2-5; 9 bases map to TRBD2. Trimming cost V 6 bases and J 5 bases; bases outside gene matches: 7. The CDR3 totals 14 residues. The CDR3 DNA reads TGTGCCAGCAGCAATAGCGGGGGCGGCGAGACCCAGTACTTC. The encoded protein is CASSNSGGGETQYF.

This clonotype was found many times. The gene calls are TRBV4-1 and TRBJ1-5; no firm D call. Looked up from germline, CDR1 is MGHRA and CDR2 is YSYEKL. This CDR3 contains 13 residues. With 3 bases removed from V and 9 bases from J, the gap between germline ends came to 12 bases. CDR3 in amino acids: CASSQAQTAPQHF. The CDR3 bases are TGCGCCAGCAGCCAGGCACAGACGGCGCCCCAGCATTTT.

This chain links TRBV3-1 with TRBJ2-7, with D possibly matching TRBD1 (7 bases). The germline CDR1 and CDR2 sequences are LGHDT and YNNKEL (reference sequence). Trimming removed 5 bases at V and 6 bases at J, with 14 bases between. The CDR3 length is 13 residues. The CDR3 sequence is CASSFDREAEQYF. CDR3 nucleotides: TGTGCCAGCAGCTTTGACAGGGAGGCCGAGCAGTACTTC.

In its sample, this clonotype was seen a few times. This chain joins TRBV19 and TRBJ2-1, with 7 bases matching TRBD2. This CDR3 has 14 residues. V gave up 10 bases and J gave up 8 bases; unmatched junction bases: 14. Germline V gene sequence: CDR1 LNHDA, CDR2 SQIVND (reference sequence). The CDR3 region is CATAAGMRGDEQFF. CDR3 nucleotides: TGTGCCACGGCAGCGGGGATGAGGGGCGATGAGCAGTTCTTC.

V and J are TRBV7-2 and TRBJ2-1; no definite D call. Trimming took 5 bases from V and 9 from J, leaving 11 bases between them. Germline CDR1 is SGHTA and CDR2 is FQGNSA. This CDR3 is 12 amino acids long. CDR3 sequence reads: CASSPPGVEQFF. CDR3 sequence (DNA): TGTGCCAGCAGCCCACCGGGCGTTGAGCAGTTCTTC.

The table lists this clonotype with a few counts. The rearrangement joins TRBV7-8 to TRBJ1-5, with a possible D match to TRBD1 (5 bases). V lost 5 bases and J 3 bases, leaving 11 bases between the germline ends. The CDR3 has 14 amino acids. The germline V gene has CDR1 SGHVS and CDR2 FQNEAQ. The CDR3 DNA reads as TGTGCCAGCAGCCTCCCGGGGCTCAATCAGCCCCAGCATTTT. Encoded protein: CASSLPGLNQPQHF.

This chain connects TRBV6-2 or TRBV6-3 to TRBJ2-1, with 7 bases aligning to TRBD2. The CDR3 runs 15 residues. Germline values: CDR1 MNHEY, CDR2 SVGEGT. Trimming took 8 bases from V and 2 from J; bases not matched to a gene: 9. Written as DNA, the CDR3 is TGTGCCAGCCACGACCTCGGGACTACCTACAATGAGCAGTTCTTC. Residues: CASHDLGTTYNEQFF.

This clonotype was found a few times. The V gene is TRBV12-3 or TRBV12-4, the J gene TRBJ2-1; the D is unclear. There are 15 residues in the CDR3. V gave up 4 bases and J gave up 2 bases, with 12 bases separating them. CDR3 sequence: CASSSDRPPYNEQFF. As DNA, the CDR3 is TGTGCCAGCAGTTCAGATAGACCCCCCTACAATGAGCAGTTCTTC.

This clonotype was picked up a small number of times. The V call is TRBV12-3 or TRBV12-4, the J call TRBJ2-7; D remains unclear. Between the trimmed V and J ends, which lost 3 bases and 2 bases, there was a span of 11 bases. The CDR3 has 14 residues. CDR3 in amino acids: CASSFNLDPYEQYF. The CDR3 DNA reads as TGTGCCAGCAGTTTTAACCTCGATCCCTACGAGCAGTACTTC.

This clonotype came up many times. CDR3 DNA: TGCGCCAGCAGCCAAGTCACAGGGGGCACAGATACGCAGTATTTT. Translation gives CASSQVTGGTDTQYF. The genes are TRBV4-3 and TRBJ2-3; 7 bases fit TRBD1. Per the germline V gene, CDR1 is LGHNA and CDR2 is YSLEER. V was clipped by 1 base and J by 1 base; unmatched bases: 2. The CDR3 contains 15 residues.

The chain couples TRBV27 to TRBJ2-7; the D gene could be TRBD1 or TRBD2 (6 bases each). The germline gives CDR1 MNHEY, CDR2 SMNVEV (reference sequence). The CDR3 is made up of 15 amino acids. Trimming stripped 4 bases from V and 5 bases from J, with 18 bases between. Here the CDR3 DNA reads TGTGCCAGCAGTTCCACCCCGTCGGGGGCGAACGAGCAGTACTTC. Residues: CASSSTPSGANEQYF.

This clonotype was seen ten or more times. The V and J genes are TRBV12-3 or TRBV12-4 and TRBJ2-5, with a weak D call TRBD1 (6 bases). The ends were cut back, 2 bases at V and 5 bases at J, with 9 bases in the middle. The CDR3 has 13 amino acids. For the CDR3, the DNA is TGTGCCAGCAGTTTATTAAGGGGGGAGACCCAGTACTTC. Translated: CASSLLRGETQYF.

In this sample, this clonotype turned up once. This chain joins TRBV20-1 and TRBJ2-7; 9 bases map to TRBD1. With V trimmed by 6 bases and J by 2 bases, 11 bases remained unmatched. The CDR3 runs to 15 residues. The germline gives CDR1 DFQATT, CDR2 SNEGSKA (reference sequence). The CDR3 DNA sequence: TGCAGTGCCGTAGGCCCGGGACAGGGACCCTACGAGCAGTACTTC. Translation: CSAVGPGQGPYEQYF.

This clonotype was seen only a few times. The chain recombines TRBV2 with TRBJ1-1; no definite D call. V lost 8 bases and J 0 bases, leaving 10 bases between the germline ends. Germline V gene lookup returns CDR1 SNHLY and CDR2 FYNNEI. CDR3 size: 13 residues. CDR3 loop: CASGYGMNTEAFF. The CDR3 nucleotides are TGTGCCAGCGGCTACGGCATGAACACTGAAGCTTTCTTT.